The 14 T cell receptor beta chains below all came from one sample that was sequenced in a study of T cells expressing NK-cell markers. TCRdb derives one entry per CDR3 protein from the 5' RACE reads, leaving out DNA. Its table lists 150,000 to 170,000 distinct CDR3 sequences. Source material: blood T cells: a sorted CD56 or NKG2C T cell subset, CD4+ or CD8+ T cells, or bulk PBMC T cells (not recorded which). These TCRs come from a woman in her fifties or sixties in good health.

The chain links TRBV20-1 to TRBJ2-3; TCRdb gives TRBD2 as the D gene, but with no DNA this cannot be confirmed. Germline V lookup: CDR1 DFQATT, CDR2 SNEGSKA (reference sequence). This CDR3 has 16 residues. This CDR3 is CSAPTGGSSHTDTQYF.

The chain recombines TRBV4-1 with TRBJ2-3. The CDR3 length is 12 residues. Per the germline V gene, CDR1 is MGHRA and CDR2 is YSYEKL. CDR3 sequence: CASSHPSGTQYF.

CDR3 protein: CASRTSGSRDEQFF. This chain joins TRBV4-1 and TRBJ2-1; without DNA, the TCRdb call of TRBD2 cannot be checked. This CDR3 is built from 14 residues. Germline CDR1 is MGHRA and CDR2 is YSYEKL.

J is TRBJ2-3 and V is TRBV18; TCRdb's assignment of TRBD1 cannot be checked, as there is no DNA. CDR3 length: 15 amino acids. Germline V gene sequence: CDR1 KGHSH, CDR2 LQKENI. CDR3: CATSERGQNTDTQYF.

CDR3 sequence: CASSDLAGRSYNEQFF. The chain joins TRBV6-4 to TRBJ2-1; without DNA, the TCRdb call of TRBD2 cannot be checked. Germline CDR1 and CDR2: MRHNA and SNTAGT. This CDR3 contains 16 residues.

The genes are TRBV20-1 and TRBJ2-7. Germline V lookup: CDR1 DFQATT, CDR2 SNEGSKA (reference sequence). This CDR3 has 12 residues. CDR3: CSARDPMYEQYF.

The rearrangement links TRBV27 to TRBJ2-7; TCRdb designates TRBD1, a call that cannot be tested without DNA. The CDR3 totals 14 residues. Per the germline V gene, CDR1 is MNHEY and CDR2 is SMNVEV (reference sequence). This CDR3 reads CASSPRQGLYEQYF.

V is TRBV19 and J is TRBJ1-1; the D gene TCRdb calls, TRBD1, cannot be checked with no DNA. This CDR3 contains 14 residues. The germline CDR1 and CDR2 sequences are LNHDA and SQIVND (reference sequence). The CDR3 protein is CASSAQGGSTEAFF.

The chain is built from TRBV15 and TRBJ2-1. The CDR3 loop spans 18 amino acids. CDR1 and CDR2 from the germline V gene are LNHNV and YYDKDF (reference sequence). The chain's CDR3 is CATSRDLEKQSRYNEQFF.

V usage is TRBV7-2 and J usage is TRBJ2-7. The CDR3 runs 15 residues. CDR1 is SGHTA and CDR2 is FQGNSA in the germline V gene. The CDR3 reads CASNVHSAPSYEQYF.

V is TRBV3-1 and J is TRBJ2-1. The CDR3 is 13 residues long. Germline V CDR1 and CDR2: LGHDT, YNNKEL (reference sequence). CDR3 loop: CASKASSYNEQFF.

J is TRBJ2-3 and V is TRBV11-3. This CDR3 comprises 14 residues. The germline V gene encodes CDR1 SGHNT and CDR2 YENEEA. This CDR3 is CASSKADNTDTQYF.

This sequence joins TRBV2 and TRBJ1-1; as DNA is missing, the TRBD1 call by TCRdb cannot be tested. Germline V CDR1 and CDR2: SNHLY, FYNNEI. The CDR3 spans 14 residues. The CDR3 loop reads CASRAGVLNTEAFF.

The chain uses TRBV6-4 and TRBJ1-2; the TCRdb call, TRBD1, lacks DNA for checking. Looked up from germline, CDR1 is MRHNA and CDR2 is SNTAGT. CDR3 length equals 13 residues. This CDR3 is CASRNSTGKGYTF.